This T cell receptor beta chain is drawn from a study of blood T cell repertoires in COVID-19 (dated by TCRdb to 2018 to 2020). For context, the study as a whole: Samples covering the acute and convalescent phases of COVID-19 were provided by collaborators in the United States, Italy and Spain. The material from the prospective study consisted of cDNA or gDNA derived from T cells, B-cell-depleted T cells, or PBMCs. Subjects who had been exposed to COVID-19, were actively infected with it, or had recovered from it provided the deeply sampled blood TCRbeta repertoires that made up the dataset. The repertoires were released in a freely available public database intended as a resource for research on the immune response to SARS-CoV-2. Samples were obtained from the ongoing ImmuneRACE study (first 160 participants) and from some 1,300 subjects provided by 6 global collaborators. Sample metadata almost always included a de-identified subject ID, COVID-19 status, age in years and sex. Where HLA class I and class II types were available, the types were taken from metadata supplied by the sample provider, not from assay-based typing.

Here is what the overall study found, with its caveats: Clinical and demographic metadata were provided uncurated, with the amount varying by source and participant.

As concerns this clone: The target of this receptor is not known. Base qualities are missing; no much larger clone stands one base away.

The immunoSEQ Assay, a bias-controlled multiplex PCR, was used to amplify TCRbeta CDR3 regions from genomic DNA. Processing in the source paper ran as follows. Within the assay, amplification of reference gene primers was used to estimate how many nucleated cells each sample contained. Sequence reads were collapsed and filtered to measure the absolute abundance of every unique TCRbeta CDR3 rearrangement. For each sample, productive Simpson clonality was calculated by taking the square root of Simpson's diversity index across productive rearrangements. As stored in TCRdb, this immuneACCESS dataset retains in-frame rearrangements with V and J assigned. A fraction of the clones does not appear; measured against another copy, unresolved V genes explain less than half of the discrepancy, and the remainder lacks a known reason. The V and J calls and clone size are taken from that table; D and trimming were inferred from the DNA. Recorded for this sample are about 13,000 clones; 85% to 90% of them occurred a single time. The ten largest clones represent around 21% of the sample.

Collaborating institutions collected whole blood in K2EDTA tubes following their own protocols. Collaborator samples were shipped for TCRbeta analysis as frozen whole blood, isolated PBMCs, or DNA extracted from either sample type. V sheds 8 bases and J sheds 6 bases, leaving 16 bases between their ends. The CDR1 and CDR2 encoded by the germline V gene are SNHLY and FYNNEI. The cysteine opens and the phenylalanine closes a CDR3 of 13 amino acids. CDR3 DNA is the only sequence kept; it has 39 bases, read in frame from the first base. Sequencing input: peripheral blood. Rearrangement joined TRBV2 to TRBJ1-1; the D gene cannot be resolved reliably. The receptor was derived from a human donor with active COVID-19. The donor label of this sample is uncertain. The CDR3 protein sequence reads: CASQGSYGAEAFF. The DNA sequence is TGTGCCAGCCAAGGGAGTTACGGGGCTGAAGCTTTCTTT.